This T cell receptor beta chain was observed in a study of regulatory T cells in long-lasting Graves disease. Through Arm-PCR of CDR3 regions and iRepertoire HTBI primers, TCR beta libraries were built. TCRdb passed the multiplex PCR reads through MiXCR, listing each CDR3 protein once. The table lists some 300,000 distinct CDR3 sequences, more than 20% of them singletons. Time point noted: persistent/refractory GD, antithyroid drugs over 5 years with positive TRAb. Generation of the TCR library employed RNA extracted from PBMCs. The sequencing here drew on peripheral blood mononuclear cells (PBMCs), taken when the disease was refractory, from a patient treated with antithyroid drugs. This TCR was sampled from a female donor with Graves disease.

CDR3 sequence reads: CSATGGMDIQYF. The CDR3 DNA reads TGCAGTGCAACAGGGGGGATGGACATTCAGTACTTC. The V call is TRBV20-1, the J call TRBJ2-4; 8 bases match TRBD1. Germline V gives CDR1 DFQATT, CDR2 SNEGSKA (reference sequence). The CDR3 runs to 12 residues. Losses at the gene ends were 6 bases for V and 8 bases for J; bases not matched to a gene: 6.